The clone carrying this TCR beta chain was found a few times. Its antigen is undetermined. Germline V gives CDR1 SQVTM, CDR2 ANQGSEA. Deletions cut 4 bases from V and 3 bases from J, with 11 bases between. This CDR3 contains 13 residues. It was with a sample-barcoded 5' primer and a J-beta primer mix that a second PCR of roughly 6 to 12 cycles was run. TCRdb reprocessed the 5' RACE reads with MiXCR, giving one entry per CDR3 protein. In the table there are approximately 880,000 distinct CDR3 sequences, 48% of which are singletons. These data are taken from a study of blood T cells in healthy people across ages. Points from the study as a whole: Researchers said unsorted PBMCs prevented a conclusive naive versus antigen-experienced comparison. Whereas aged donors had fewer naive CD4+ cells, long-lived donors had more of them and higher diversity.

This clonotype was sampled from a young man in good health. Sequencing was carried out using blood. V usage is TRBV29-1 and J usage is TRBJ2-3; D remains unclear. The CDR3 loop reads CSVGADSTDTQYF. The CDR3 DNA sequence: TGCAGCGTTGGAGCTGATTCTACAGATACGCAGTATTTT.